These 30 T cell receptor beta chains were sequenced from one sample in a study of monozygotic twins with inflammatory bowel disease. After re-calling the 5' RACE reads, TCRdb lists one entry per CDR3 protein, DNA absent. Its listing shows about 210,000 distinct CDR3 sequences. Material: blood. The receptors were sampled from a human donor with ulcerative colitis or Crohn's disease, or a healthy co-twin of an affected twin (not recorded which).

The chain joins TRBV27 to TRBJ1-5; the D gene TCRdb calls, TRBD1, cannot be checked with no DNA. Per the germline V gene, CDR1 is MNHEY and CDR2 is SMNVEV (reference sequence). The CDR3 runs 13 residues. The CDR3 sequence is CASSYRGGSPQHF.

The gene calls are TRBV3-1 and TRBJ2-2. This CDR3 contains 14 residues. The germline gives CDR1 LGHDT, CDR2 YNNKEL (reference sequence). The CDR3 spells CASSQDGYTGELFF.

The chain employs TRBV20-1 and TRBJ1-1; TCRdb's assignment of TRBD1 cannot be checked, as there is no DNA. CDR3 length: 16 residues. The germline gives CDR1 DFQATT, CDR2 SNEGSKA (reference sequence). The CDR3 here is CSAARGTGAMNTEAFF.

The chain has TRBV5-1 and TRBJ2-3; no DNA is available, so the TRBD1 call from TCRdb remains unchecked. Per the germline V gene, CDR1 is SGHRS and CDR2 is YFSETQ. The CDR3 extends over 17 amino acids. Here the CDR3 reads CASSLEGQGFESDTQYF.

This rearrangement joins TRBV9 to TRBJ2-5; absent DNA, TCRdb's TRBD2 call cannot be checked. Germline CDR1 reads SGDLS; CDR2 reads YYNGEE. The CDR3 sequence is 15 residues long. The CDR3 loop is CASSVGASGAETQYF.

The rearrangement links TRBV6-1 to TRBJ1-1. The CDR3 spans 15 residues. In germline, CDR1 is MNHNS, CDR2 SASEGT. The CDR3 sequence is CASSEVWQPNTEAFF.

V usage is TRBV7-2 and J usage is TRBJ2-1; TCRdb's D gene call, TRBD2, goes unchecked for lack of DNA. Germline CDR1 and CDR2: SGHTA and FQGNSA. This CDR3 has 16 amino acids. CDR3 loop: CASSSAGLATSNEQFF. The whole variable domain, remainder taken from reference TRBV7-2 and TRBJ2-1, is GAGVSQSPSNKVTEKGKDVELRCDPISGHTALYWYRQSLGQGLEFLIYFQGNSAPDKSGLPSDRFSAERTGGSVSTLTIQRTQQEDSAVYLCASSSAGLATSNEQFFGPGTRLTVL.

The chain is built from TRBV29-1 and TRBJ1-2; with no DNA, the TCRdb D assignment of TRBD1 cannot be verified. The CDR3 consists of 12 residues. Germline V CDR1 and CDR2: SQVTM, ANQGSEA. CDR3 residues: CSVGGGYYGYTF.

The rearrangement joins TRBV5-4 to TRBJ2-3; TCRdb calls TRBD2, which cannot be checked without DNA. The length of the CDR3 is 15 residues. Per the germline V gene, CDR1 is SGHNT and CDR2 is YYREEE (reference sequence). CDR3 sequence reads: CASSTGLGGTDTQYF.

The rearrangement uses TRBV20-1 and TRBJ2-3; TCRdb picks TRBD1, but there is no DNA to check that call. The germline V gene encodes CDR1 DFQATT and CDR2 SNEGSKA (reference sequence). CDR3 length: 13 residues. This CDR3 is CSAPDRGGDTQYF.

The V and J genes are TRBV11-1 and TRBJ2-1; with no DNA, the TCRdb D assignment of TRBD1 cannot be verified. The length of the CDR3 is 17 residues. Per germline, CDR1 SGHAT and CDR2 FQDESV (reference sequence). CDR3 sequence: CASSSVEGGPTYNEQFF.

The CDR3 is CASRWTSGPKKNIQYF. This chain joins TRBV2 and TRBJ2-4; as DNA is missing, the TRBD2 call by TCRdb cannot be tested. CDR1 is SNHLY, CDR2 FYNNEI, per germline. This CDR3 has 16 amino acids.

The rearrangement uses TRBV6-4 and TRBJ1-1; as DNA is missing, the TRBD1 call by TCRdb cannot be tested. CDR3 size: 14 residues. Germline-derived CDR1 and CDR2 are MRHNA and SNTAGT. The CDR3 loop is CASSDGGYGSEAFF.

J is TRBJ2-3 and V is TRBV7-9; the D call from TCRdb, TRBD1, cannot be confirmed without DNA. This CDR3 region has 15 residues. Germline assignment: CDR1 SEHNR and CDR2 FQNEAQ (reference sequence). The CDR3 is CASNPVQGNTDTQYF. The full variable domain, with the rest looked up from reference TRBV7-9 and TRBJ2-3, is DTGVSQNPRHKITKRGQNVTFRCDPISEHNRLYWYRQTLGQGPEFLTYFQNEAQLEKSRLLSDRFSAERPKGSFSTLEIQRTEQGDSAMYLCASNPVQGNTDTQYFGPGTRLTVL.

The rearrangement joins TRBV20-1 to TRBJ2-7; TCRdb selects TRBD1, and the lack of DNA leaves this call unchecked. Germline CDR1 is DFQATT and CDR2 is SNEGSKA (reference sequence). The CDR3 extends over 13 amino acids. The CDR3 loop is CSATPGSRYEQYF.

The V call is TRBV3-1, the J call TRBJ2-3; without DNA, the TCRdb call of TRBD1 cannot be checked. Germline assignment: CDR1 LGHDT and CDR2 YNNKEL (reference sequence). The CDR3 sequence is 16 residues long. CDR3 protein: CASSPSGQLRTDTQYF.

J is TRBJ2-1 and V is TRBV19. CDR1 LNHDA and CDR2 SQIVND come from the germline V gene (reference sequence). The CDR3 consists of 17 residues. The CDR3: CASSIESHQIGYNEQFF.

This rearrangement joins TRBV15 to TRBJ2-5. The CDR3 has 15 residues. Per the germline V gene, CDR1 is LNHNV and CDR2 is YYDKDF (reference sequence). CDR3 protein: CVTSRGGVFQETQYF.

The chain employs TRBV19 and TRBJ1-5. This CDR3 is built from 14 residues. The V gene's germline CDR1 is LNHDA and CDR2 SQIVND (reference sequence). The CDR3 is CASSMGGENQPQHF. Drawing the rest from reference TRBV19 and TRBJ1-5, the complete variable domain is DGGITQSPKYLFRKEGQNVTLSCEQNLNHDAMYWYRQDPGQGLRLIYYSQIVNDFQKGDIAEGYSVSREKKESFPLTVTSAQKNPTAFYLCASSMGGENQPQHFGDGTRLSIL.

CDR3 region: CASSLQRFNQPQHF. The chain carries TRBV12-3 or TRBV12-4 and TRBJ1-5. The CDR3 consists of 14 residues.

The chain is built from TRBV5-1 and TRBJ2-1; TCRdb gives TRBD2 as the D gene, but with no DNA this cannot be confirmed. Germline CDR1 and CDR2: SGHRS and YFSETQ. The CDR3 is made up of 16 amino acids. This chain's CDR3 is CASSLGSGGAWDEQFF.

The CDR3 here is CSARDKQKNQPQHF. The gene calls are TRBV20-1 and TRBJ1-5. CDR1 DFQATT and CDR2 SNEGSKA come from the germline V gene (reference sequence). This CDR3 has 14 amino acids.

The chain links TRBV12-3 or TRBV12-4 to TRBJ1-2; TCRdb selects TRBD1, and the lack of DNA leaves this call unchecked. This CDR3 has 12 amino acids. This CDR3 is CASTPRGYGYTF.

The chain links TRBV18 to TRBJ2-7. Germline V gene lookup returns CDR1 KGHSH and CDR2 LQKENI. The CDR3 extends over 14 amino acids. The CDR3 loop reads CASSKSKGAYEQYF.

The gene calls are TRBV9 and TRBJ2-3; the TRBD1 assignment by TCRdb is unverifiable without DNA. The CDR3 consists of 16 residues. Germline CDR1 is SGDLS and CDR2 is YYNGEE. The chain's CDR3 is CASSPPAGRRTDTQYF.

The chain employs TRBV5-1 and TRBJ1-1; lacking DNA, the TRBD1 call made by TCRdb goes unchecked. The CDR3 spans 13 residues. Germline CDR1 and CDR2: SGHRS and YFSETQ. CDR3: CASSLTGPTEAFF.

The rearrangement uses TRBV20-1 and TRBJ2-3. The CDR3 is made up of 16 amino acids. Germline V lookup: CDR1 DFQATT, CDR2 SNEGSKA (reference sequence). This chain's CDR3 is CSARDSAIRRPDTQYF.

This chain connects TRBV24-1 to TRBJ2-3. There are 14 residues in the CDR3. Germline CDR1 and CDR2: KGHDR and SFDVKD. The CDR3 sequence is CATSETGMTDTQYF.

The V call is TRBV6-4, the J call TRBJ2-1. In germline, CDR1 is MRHNA, CDR2 SNTAGT. The CDR3 is 14 amino acids. This CDR3 reads CASSSQNSYNEQFF.

CDR3: CASREGSPYEQYF. This chain joins TRBV6-6 and TRBJ2-7; with no DNA, the TCRdb D assignment of TRBD1 cannot be verified. The length of the CDR3 is 13 residues. Germline CDR1 reads MNHNY; CDR2 reads SVGAGI (reference sequence).